Reported below is one TCR beta chain. V dropped 0 bases and J dropped 6 bases, with 12 bases sitting between them. Germline assignment: CDR1 WNHNN and CDR2 SYGVQD (reference sequence). There are 14 residues in the CDR3. The data derive from a study of blood T cell repertoires in COVID-19. In the study overall: T cells, B-cell-depleted T cells, or PBMCs supplied cDNA or gDNA.

Authors' analysis steps: It was from reference gene primer amplification that nucleated cell counts were estimated. Some clones are missing from TCRdb's copy, which holds only in-frame ones; the method was immunoSEQ multiplex PCR. For V, J and clone size, that table is used; D and trimming come from the DNA. The table includes 210,000 or so clones, 65% to 85% detected once. This TCR derives from a woman older than 75 with acute or convalescent COVID-19. V and J are TRBV10-1 and TRBJ2-7, with TRBD1 as a possible D gene (6 bases). Sequenced sample: peripheral blood. This CDR3 reads CASSESWTVSEQYF. Here the CDR3 DNA reads TGCGCCAGCAGTGAGTCTTGGACAGTGAGCGAGCAGTACTTC.